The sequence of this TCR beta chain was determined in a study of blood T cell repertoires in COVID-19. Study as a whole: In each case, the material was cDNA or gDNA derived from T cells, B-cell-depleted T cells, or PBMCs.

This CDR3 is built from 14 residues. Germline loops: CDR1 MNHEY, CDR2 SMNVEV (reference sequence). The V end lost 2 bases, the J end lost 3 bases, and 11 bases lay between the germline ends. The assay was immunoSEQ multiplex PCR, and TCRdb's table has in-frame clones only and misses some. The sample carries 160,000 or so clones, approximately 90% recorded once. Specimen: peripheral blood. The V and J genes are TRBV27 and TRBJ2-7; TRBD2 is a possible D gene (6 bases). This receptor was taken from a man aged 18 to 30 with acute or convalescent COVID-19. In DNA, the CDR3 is TGTGCCAGCAGTTTAGGTCGGGGAGGCTACGAGCAGTACTTC. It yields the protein CASSLGRGGYEQYF.